Sequencing of this TCR beta chain was carried out in a study of human CD8 memory T cell subsets. TCR beta was sequenced from UMI-tagged 5' RACE libraries. Using the 5' RACE reads, TCRdb records one entry per CDR3 protein without DNA. Its listing shows approximately 12,000 distinct CDR3 sequences. This CDR3 spans 15 amino acids. From germline, CDR1 is PRHDT and CDR2 FYEKMQ (reference sequence). Concerning this clonotype: The antigen remains unidentified.

Findings and caveats of the study: Both stem-like subsets shared clonotypes with effector memory cells. However, the stem-like memory and precursor exhausted T cell repertoires overlapped with each other only minimally. The Chao1 estimates suggested that precursor exhausted T cells were less diverse than stem-like memory T cells.

This TCR came from a human donor in good health. This chain links TRBV13 with TRBJ2-7; the D gene TCRdb calls, TRBD1, cannot be checked with no DNA. Sequenced input: CD8+ T cells from PBMCs. The CDR3 sequence: CASSLEGQGTYEQYF.